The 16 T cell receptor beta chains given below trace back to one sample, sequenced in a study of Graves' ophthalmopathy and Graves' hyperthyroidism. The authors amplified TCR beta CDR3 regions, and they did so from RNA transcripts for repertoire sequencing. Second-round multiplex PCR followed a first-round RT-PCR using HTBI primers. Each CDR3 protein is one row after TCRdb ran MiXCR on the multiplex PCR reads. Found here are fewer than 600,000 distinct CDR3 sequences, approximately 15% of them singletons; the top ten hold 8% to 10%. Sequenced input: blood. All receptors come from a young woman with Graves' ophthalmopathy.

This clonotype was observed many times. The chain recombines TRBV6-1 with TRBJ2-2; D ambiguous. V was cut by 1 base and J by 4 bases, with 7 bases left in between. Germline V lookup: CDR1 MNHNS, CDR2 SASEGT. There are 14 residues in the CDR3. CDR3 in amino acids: CASSEGVATGELFF. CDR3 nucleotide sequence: TGTGCCAGCAGTGAAGGGGTGGCCACCGGGGAGCTGTTTTTT.

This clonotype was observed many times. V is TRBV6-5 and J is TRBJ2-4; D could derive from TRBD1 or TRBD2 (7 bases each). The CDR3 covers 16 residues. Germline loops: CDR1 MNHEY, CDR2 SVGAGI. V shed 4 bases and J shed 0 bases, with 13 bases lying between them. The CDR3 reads CASSFQGGLAKNIQYF. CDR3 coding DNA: TGTGCCAGCAGTTTTCAGGGGGGGCTAGCCAAAAACATTCAGTACTTC.

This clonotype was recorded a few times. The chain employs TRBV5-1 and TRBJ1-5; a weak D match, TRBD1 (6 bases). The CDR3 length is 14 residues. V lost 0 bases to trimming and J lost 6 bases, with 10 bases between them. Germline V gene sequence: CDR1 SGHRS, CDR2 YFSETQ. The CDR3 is CASSLGGPGQPQHF. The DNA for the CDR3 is TGCGCCAGCAGCTTGGGGGGGCCCGGTCAGCCCCAGCATTTT.

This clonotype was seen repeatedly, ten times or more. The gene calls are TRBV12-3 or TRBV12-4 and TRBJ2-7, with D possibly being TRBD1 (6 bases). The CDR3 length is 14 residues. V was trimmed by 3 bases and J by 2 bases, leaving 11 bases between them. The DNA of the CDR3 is TGTGCCAGCAGTTTCAGGGCAGGGGCCTACGAGCAGTACTTC. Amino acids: CASSFRAGAYEQYF.

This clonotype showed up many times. CDR3 region: CSVPSGANVLTF. The DNA of the CDR3 is TGCAGCGTTCCCTCTGGGGCCAACGTCCTGACTTTC. The chain recombines TRBV29-1 with TRBJ2-6; D unclear. This CDR3 spans 12 amino acids. V lost 5 bases to trimming and J lost 0 bases, with 2 bases between them. Germline V gene lookup returns CDR1 SQVTM and CDR2 ANQGSEA.

CDR3 in amino acids: CASSLEYRANEQYF. The CDR3, as DNA: TGTGCCAGCAGCTTAGAGTACAGGGCCAACGAGCAGTACTTC. The chain is built from TRBV11-2 and TRBJ2-7, with a tentative D call TRBD1 (6 bases). V was clipped by 0 bases and J by 5 bases, with 11 bases between them. The germline CDR1 and CDR2 sequences are SGHAT and FQNNGV. The CDR3 loop spans 14 amino acids.

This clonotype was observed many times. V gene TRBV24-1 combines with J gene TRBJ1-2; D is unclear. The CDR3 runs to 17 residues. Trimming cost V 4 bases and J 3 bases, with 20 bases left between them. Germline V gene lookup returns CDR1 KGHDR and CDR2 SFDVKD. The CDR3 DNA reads TGTGCCACCAGTGACAACGACGCGGCCTCCAGCCACTATGGCTACACCTTC. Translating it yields CATSDNDAASSHYGYTF.

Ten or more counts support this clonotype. In DNA form, the CDR3 reads TGCGCCAGCAGCTTTGTTCCGGCCAACACTGAAGCTTTCTTT. Protein sequence: CASSFVPANTEAFF. This chain connects TRBV5-1 to TRBJ1-1, with D unresolved. The CDR3 contains 14 residues. V was shortened by 2 bases and J by 2 bases, with 10 bases between the two germline ends. Germline V lookup: CDR1 SGHRS, CDR2 YFSETQ.

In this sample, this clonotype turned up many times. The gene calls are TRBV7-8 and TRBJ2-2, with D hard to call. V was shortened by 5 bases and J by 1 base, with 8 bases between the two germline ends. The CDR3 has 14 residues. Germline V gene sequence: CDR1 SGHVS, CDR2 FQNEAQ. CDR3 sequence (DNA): TGTGCCAGCAGCCCGTTCTTGAACACCGGGGAGCTGTTTTTT. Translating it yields CASSPFLNTGELFF.

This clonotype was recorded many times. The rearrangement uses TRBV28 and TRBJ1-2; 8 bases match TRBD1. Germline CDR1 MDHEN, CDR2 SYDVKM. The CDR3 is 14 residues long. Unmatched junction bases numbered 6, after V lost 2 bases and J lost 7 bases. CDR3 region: CASSLEDRVRGYTF. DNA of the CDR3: TGTGCCAGCAGTTTAGAGGACAGGGTCCGTGGCTACACCTTC.

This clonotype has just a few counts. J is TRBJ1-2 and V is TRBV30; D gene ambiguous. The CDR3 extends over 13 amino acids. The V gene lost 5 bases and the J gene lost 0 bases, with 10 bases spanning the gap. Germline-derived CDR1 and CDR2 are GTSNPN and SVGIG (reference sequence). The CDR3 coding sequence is TGTGCCTGGGCTACTAAATCTAACTATGGCTACACCTTC. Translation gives CAWATKSNYGYTF.

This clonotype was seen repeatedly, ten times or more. CDR3 nucleotide sequence: TGTGCCAGCAGCACAAACACCCCAGGGCCCGGCTACACCTTC. It encodes CASSTNTPGPGYTF. The chain carries TRBV7-9 and TRBJ1-2, with D perhaps matching TRBD1 (5 bases). CDR1 and CDR2 from the germline V gene are SEHNR and FQNEAQ (reference sequence). V dropped 5 bases and J dropped 8 bases, with 18 bases sitting between them. The CDR3 contains 14 residues.

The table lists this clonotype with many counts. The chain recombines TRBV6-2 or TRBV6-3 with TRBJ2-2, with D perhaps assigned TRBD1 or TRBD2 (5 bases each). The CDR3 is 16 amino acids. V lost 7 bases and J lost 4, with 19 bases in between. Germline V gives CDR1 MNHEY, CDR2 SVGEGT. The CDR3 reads CASTNQGVLSTGELFF. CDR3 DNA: TGTGCCAGCACTAACCAGGGAGTTTTGAGCACCGGGGAGCTGTTTTTT.

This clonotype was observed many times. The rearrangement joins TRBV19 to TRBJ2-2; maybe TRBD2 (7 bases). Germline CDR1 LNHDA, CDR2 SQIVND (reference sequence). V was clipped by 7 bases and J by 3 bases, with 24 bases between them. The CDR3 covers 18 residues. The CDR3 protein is CASNPAGAHLGDTGELFF. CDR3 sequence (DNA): TGTGCCAGTAATCCGGCGGGGGCCCACCTAGGGGACACCGGGGAGCTGTTTTTT.

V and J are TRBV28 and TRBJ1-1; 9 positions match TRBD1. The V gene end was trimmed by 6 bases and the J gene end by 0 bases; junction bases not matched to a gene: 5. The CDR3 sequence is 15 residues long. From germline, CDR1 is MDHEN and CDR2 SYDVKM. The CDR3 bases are TGTGCCAGCAGGGACAGGGGAGTGGTGAACACTGAAGCTTTCTTT. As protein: CASRDRGVVNTEAFF.

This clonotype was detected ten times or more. In DNA form, the CDR3 reads TGTGCCACCAGTGTCGCGGTTTTCTACGAGCAGTACTTC. Its protein product is CATSVAVFYEQYF. The V and J genes are TRBV24-1 and TRBJ2-7; D remains unclear. V was trimmed by 5 bases and J by 3 bases, leaving 10 bases between them. The CDR3 is 13 amino acids. From germline, CDR1 is KGHDR and CDR2 SFDVKD.